This paragraph covers one T cell receptor beta chain sequence. These data originate in a study of shared clonotypes between healthy human individuals. Only CD45RO-negative cells positively selected for CCR7 counted as naive CD8 cells, so terminally differentiated effector memory CD45RA+ cells were excluded. The CDR3 consists of 15 residues. Germline CDR1 and CDR2: SGHTA and FQGNSA. The V segment lost 5 bases and the J segment 0 bases; nucleotides outside the gene matches: 7. Produced via immunoSEQ multiplex PCR; TCRdb's table is partial and in-frame only. The sample consists of fewer than 1 million clones, about 96% of them appearing once.

This chain joins TRBV7-2 and TRBJ2-7, with 7 bases lining up with TRBD2. The clonotype originates from a young man in good health. Sequencing was done on a sample of naive CD8+ T cells sorted from blood. The CDR3 coding sequence is TGTGCCAGCAGCACAGCGGGGCACAGCTCCTACGAGCAGTACTTC. Encoded protein: CASSTAGHSSYEQYF.